This T cell receptor beta chain was captured by sequencing in a study of T cell responses to AZD1222 COVID-19 vaccine. Study outcomes and limitations: Reports say nearly half of spike-specific TCRs go after unmutated variant regions. Donors skewed white British and female; clonal diversity was possibly underestimated.

Points on this clone: The antigen remains undetermined.

Germline assignment: CDR1 LNHDA and CDR2 SQIVND (reference sequence). This CDR3 contains 16 residues. The V end was cut by 3 bases, the J end by 5 bases, with 19 bases between. Here immunoSEQ multiplex PCR was the method, and the copy in TCRdb shows in-frame clones only, minus some. This table holds about 160,000 clones, 90% to 95% found once. This TCR was sampled from an adult in good health. This material consisted of peripheral blood, taken on day 0 of AZD1222 vaccination. The V gene is TRBV19, the J gene TRBJ1-2; D remains unclear. CDR3 loop: CASSISAGEWGYGYTF. The CDR3 DNA reads TGTGCCAGTAGTATCTCCGCTGGGGAATGGGGATATGGCTACACCTTC.